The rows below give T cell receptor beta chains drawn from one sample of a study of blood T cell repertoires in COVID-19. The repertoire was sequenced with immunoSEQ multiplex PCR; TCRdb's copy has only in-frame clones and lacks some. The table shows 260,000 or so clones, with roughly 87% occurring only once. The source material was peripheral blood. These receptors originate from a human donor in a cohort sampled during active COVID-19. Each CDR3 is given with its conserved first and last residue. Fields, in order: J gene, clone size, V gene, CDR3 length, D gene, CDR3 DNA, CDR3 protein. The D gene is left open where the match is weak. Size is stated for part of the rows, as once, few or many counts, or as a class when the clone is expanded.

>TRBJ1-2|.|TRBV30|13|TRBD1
TGTGCCTGGGGGGGACAGTTTAACTATGGCTACACCTTC
CAWGGQFNYGYTF
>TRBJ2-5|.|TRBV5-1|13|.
TGCGCCAGCAGCCCGGGATTCCAAGAGACCCAGTACTTC
CASSPGFQETQYF
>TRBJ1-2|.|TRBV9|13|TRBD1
TGTGCCAGCAGTGACGGGACAGGGCATGGCTACACCTTC
CASSDGTGHGYTF
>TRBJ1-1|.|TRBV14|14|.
TGTGCCAGCAGCCAAGTCATGGAGGGGACTGAAGCTTTCTTT
CASSQVMEGTEAFF
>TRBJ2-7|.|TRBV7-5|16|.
TGTGTCAGAAGATACACCCTAGCGCCGGGAGGTTACGAGCAGTACTTC
CVRRYTLAPGGYEQYF
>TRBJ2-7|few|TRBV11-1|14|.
TGTGCCAGCAGCTTATCTTACAGAAACTACGAGCAGTACTTC
CASSLSYRNYEQYF
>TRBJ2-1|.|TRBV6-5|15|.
TGTGCCAGCAGTTCCCCGGGGGAGTCCTACAATGAGCAGTTCTTC
CASSSPGESYNEQFF
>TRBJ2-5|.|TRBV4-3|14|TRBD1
TGCGCCAGCAGCCAAGGACAGGGACGGGAGACCCAGTACTTC
CASSQGQGRETQYF
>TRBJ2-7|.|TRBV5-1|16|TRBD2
TGCGCCAGCAGCTTCGTCGCTAGCGGGGGAACCTACGAGCAGTACTTC
CASSFVASGGTYEQYF
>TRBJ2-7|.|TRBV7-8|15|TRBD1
TGTGCCAGCAGCGCCCGGGACAGGGGGCCAGGGGAGCAGTACTTC
CASSARDRGPGEQYF
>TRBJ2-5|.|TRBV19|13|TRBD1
TGTGCCAGTAGTAACGACAGGGAAGAGACCCAGTACTTC
CASSNDREETQYF
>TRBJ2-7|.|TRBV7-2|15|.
TGTGCCAGCAGCTTACAACCGGGCAGGGGTTACGAGCAGTACTTC
CASSLQPGRGYEQYF
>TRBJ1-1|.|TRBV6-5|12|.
TGTGCCAGCAGCTCTGGGCCCACTGAAGCTTTCTTT
CASSSGPTEAFF
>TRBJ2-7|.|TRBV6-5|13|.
TGTGCCGTCCGGGGTGTCCCCTCCTACGAGCAGTACTTC
CAVRGVPSYEQYF
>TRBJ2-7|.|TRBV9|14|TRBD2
TGTGCCAGCAGCTCGGGGGGTAACCTTTACGAGCAGTACTTC
CASSSGGNLYEQYF
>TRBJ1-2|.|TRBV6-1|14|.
TGTGCCAGCAGTGAAGTACGGACAATTCACTACTACACCTTC
CASSEVRTIHYYTF
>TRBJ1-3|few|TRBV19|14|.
TGTGCCAGTAGCGTGGACACCTCTGGAAACACCATATATTTT
CASSVDTSGNTIYF
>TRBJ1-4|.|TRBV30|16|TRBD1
TGTGCCTGGGGGGGGACAGGGGGCGCTGGGAATGAAAAACTGTTTTTT
CAWGGTGGAGNEKLFF
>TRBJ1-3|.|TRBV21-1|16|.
TGTGCCAGCAGCAAGACTAAACAGGGTGGGGCAAACACCATATATTTT
CASSKTKQGGANTIYF
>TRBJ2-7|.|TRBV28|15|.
TGTGCCAGCAGCCGTACCGGGACAATAACCTACGAGCAGTACTTC
CASSRTGTITYEQYF
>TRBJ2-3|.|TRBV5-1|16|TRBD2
TGCGCCAGCAGCCCCCGGACTAGCGGGATAACAGATACGCAGTATTTT
CASSPRTSGITDTQYF
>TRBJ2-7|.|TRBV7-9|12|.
TGTGCCAGCAGTCTTACCTACTACGAGCAGTACTTC
CASSLTYYEQYF
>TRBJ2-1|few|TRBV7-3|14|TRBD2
TGTGCCAGCAGCCCCGGAGCGGGAGGGAATGAGCAGTTCTTC
CASSPGAGGNEQFF
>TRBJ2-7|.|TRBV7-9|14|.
TGTGCCAGCAGCTTAGGCCAGTCCTTTTACGAGCAGTACTTC
CASSLGQSFYEQYF
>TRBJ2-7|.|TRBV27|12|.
TGTGCCAGCAGAGAGGGCGCCTACGAGCAGTACTTC
CASREGAYEQYF
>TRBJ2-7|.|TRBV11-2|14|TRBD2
TGTGCCAGCAGCTTGGGACTAGCGGGGGGGGAGCAGTACTTC
CASSLGLAGGEQYF
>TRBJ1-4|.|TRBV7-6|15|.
TGTGCCAGCAGCTTAGGGACCAATCGCGGGGAAAAACTGTTTTTT
CASSLGTNRGEKLFF